The 3 T cell receptor beta chains below all came from one sample that was sequenced in a study of cytomegalovirus exposure and HLA in healthy donors. The PCR was carried out with 60 Vbeta primers and 13 Jbeta primers. Method: immunoSEQ multiplex PCR; TCRdb's copy keeps in-frame clones and lacks some. The repertoire holds roughly 56,000 clones, with roughly four fifths as singletons. Specimen: PBMCs. The receptors come from a boy aged 5-17 years in good health and CMV-seropositive.

The chain recombines TRBV7-6 with TRBJ1-4; 8 bases are a match to TRBD1. This CDR3 is built from 14 residues. Trimming removed 4 bases from V and 7 bases from J; junction bases left unmatched: 5. Germline V gene sequence: CDR1 SGHVS, CDR2 FNYEAQ. CDR3 sequence reads: CASSYGTGREKLFF. DNA for the CDR3: TGTGCCAGCAGCTACGGGACAGGCCGTGAAAAACTGTTTTTT. The whole variable domain, remainder taken from reference TRBV7-6 and TRBJ1-4, is GAGVSQSPRYKVTKRGQDVALRCDPISGHVSLYWYRQALGQGPEFLTYFNYEAQQDKSGLPNDRFSAERPEGSISTLTIQRTEQRDSAMYRCASSYGTGREKLFFGSGTQLSVL.

The gene calls are TRBV27 and TRBJ2-7; D might be TRBD1 (6 bases). Trimming removed 6 bases from V and 5 bases from J, with 17 bases in between. The V gene's germline CDR1 is MNHEY and CDR2 SMNVEV (reference sequence). The CDR3 covers 14 residues. CDR3 nucleotide sequence: TGTGCCAGCAGGTACACAGGGTTGGCAAACGAGCAGTACTTC. Its protein is CASRYTGLANEQYF.

The rearrangement joins TRBV4-1 to TRBJ2-5, with unresolved D. Germline CDR1 reads MGHRA; CDR2 reads YSYEKL. The CDR3 sequence is 15 residues long. V shed 1 base and J shed 3 bases, with 12 bases lying between them. The CDR3 loop reads CASSQGTQTEETQYF. The DNA of the CDR3 is TGCGCCAGCAGCCAAGGTACGCAGACTGAAGAGACCCAGTACTTC.